This T cell receptor (beta chain) is drawn from a study of spatial heterogeneity in lung cancer. About the study: Where they were available, follow-up PBMC samples were sequenced, at a median of roughly two years after resection. Within raw reads, each unique TCR and UMI combination appeared on average more than ten times.

The CDR3 covers 16 residues. V lost 1 base to trimming and J lost 0 bases, with 13 bases between them. Germline V gives CDR1 LGHNA, CDR2 YNFKEQ. This clonotype was counted at least ten times. Each TCR cDNA molecule bore a unique molecular identifier. In TCRdb, the 5' RACE reads were re-called with MiXCR into one record per CDR3 protein. Altogether 50,000 or so distinct CDR3 sequences are present, 12% being singletons, with the ten largest covering roughly 32%. The time point denotes: blood at routine non-recurrence follow-up after resection. Sequencing was performed on whole RNA extracted from tumor and nontumor lung tissue, or from frozen PBMC, and the material was left unsorted.

This sample comprised PBMCs, obtained at follow-up. This rearrangement joins TRBV4-2 to TRBJ2-7, with D perhaps matching TRBD2 (6 bases). This receptor was identified in a male donor with early-stage non-small cell lung cancer. CDR3 nucleotides: TGTGCCAGCAGCCAAGGTGGCCGGGGACTCTCCTACGAGCAGTACTTC. The encoded protein is CASSQGGRGLSYEQYF.